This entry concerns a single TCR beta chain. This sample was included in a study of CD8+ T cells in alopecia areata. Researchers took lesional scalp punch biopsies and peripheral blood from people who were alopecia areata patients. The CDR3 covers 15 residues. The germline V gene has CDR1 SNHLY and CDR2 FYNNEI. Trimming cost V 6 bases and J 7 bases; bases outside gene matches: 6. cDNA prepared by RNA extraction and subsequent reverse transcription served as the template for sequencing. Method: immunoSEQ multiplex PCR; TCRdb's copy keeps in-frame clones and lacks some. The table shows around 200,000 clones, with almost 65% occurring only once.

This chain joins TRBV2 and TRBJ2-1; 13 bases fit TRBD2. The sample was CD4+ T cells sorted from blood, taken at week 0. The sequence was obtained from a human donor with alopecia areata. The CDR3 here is CASSPTSGGANEQFF. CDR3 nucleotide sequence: TGTGCCAGCAGCCCCACTAGCGGGGGGGCAAATGAGCAGTTCTTC.